Sequencing of this T cell receptor (beta chain) was carried out in a study of graft-versus-host responses after intestinal transplantation. At the level of the study: Transplantation in recipients was multivisceral, liver-intestinal, or isolated intestinal. General study results and limits: Early post-transplant HvG declines showed an association with peak circulating GvH clone levels.

As for this clone: Its antigen remains unknown.

Libraries were prepared by immunoSEQ multiplex PCR; TCRdb keeps only in-frame clonotypes and omits some of them. This sample has around 70,000 clones, with roughly nine tenths found just once. CDR3 length: 13 residues. The germline V gene has CDR1 MNHEY and CDR2 SVGAGI. This material consisted of unstimulated CD8+ T cells sorted from spleen or lymph node cells, taken before intestinal transplant. The TCR originated in a human donor who received an intestinal transplant. V is TRBV6-5 and J is TRBJ2-5; D gene unclear. Near its end, the DNA agrees better with TRBJ2-7, so the J call may be wrong. As DNA, the CDR3 is TGTGCCAGCGTATCAGGTTCCTCCTACGAGCAGTACTTC. It codes for CASVSGSSYEQYF.